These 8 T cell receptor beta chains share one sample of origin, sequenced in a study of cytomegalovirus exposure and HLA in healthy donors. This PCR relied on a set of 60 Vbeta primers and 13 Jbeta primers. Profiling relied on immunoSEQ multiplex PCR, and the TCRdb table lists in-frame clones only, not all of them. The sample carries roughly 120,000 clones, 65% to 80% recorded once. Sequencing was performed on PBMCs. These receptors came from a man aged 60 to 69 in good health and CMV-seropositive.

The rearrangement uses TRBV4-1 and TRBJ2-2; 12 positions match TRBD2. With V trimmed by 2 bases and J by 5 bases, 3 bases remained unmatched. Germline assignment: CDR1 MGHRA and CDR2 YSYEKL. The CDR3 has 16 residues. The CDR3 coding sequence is TGCGCCAGCAGCCAAACCGGGACTAGCGGGACCGGGGAGCTGTTTTTT. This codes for CASSQTGTSGTGELFF.

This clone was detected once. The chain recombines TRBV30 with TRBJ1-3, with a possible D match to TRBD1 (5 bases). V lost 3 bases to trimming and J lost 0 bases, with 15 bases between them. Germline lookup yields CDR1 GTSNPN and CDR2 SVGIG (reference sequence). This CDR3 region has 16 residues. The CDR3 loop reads CAWSIPGGFSGNTIYF. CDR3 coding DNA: TGTGCCTGGAGCATCCCGGGGGGTTTCTCTGGAAACACCATATATTTT.

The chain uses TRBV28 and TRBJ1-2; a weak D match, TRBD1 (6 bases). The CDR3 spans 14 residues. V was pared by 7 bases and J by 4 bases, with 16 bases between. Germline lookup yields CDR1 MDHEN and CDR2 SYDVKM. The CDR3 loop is CASNAQGFGYGYTF. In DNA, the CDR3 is TGTGCCAGCAATGCTCAGGGGTTCGGCTATGGCTACACCTTC.

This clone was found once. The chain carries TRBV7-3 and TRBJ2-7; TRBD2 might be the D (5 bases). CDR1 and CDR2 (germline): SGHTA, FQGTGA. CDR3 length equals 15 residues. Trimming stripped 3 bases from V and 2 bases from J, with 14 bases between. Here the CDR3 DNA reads TGTGCCAGCAGCTTGGGAGCAGCGGAGGCCTACGAGCAGTACTTC. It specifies CASSLGAAEAYEQYF.

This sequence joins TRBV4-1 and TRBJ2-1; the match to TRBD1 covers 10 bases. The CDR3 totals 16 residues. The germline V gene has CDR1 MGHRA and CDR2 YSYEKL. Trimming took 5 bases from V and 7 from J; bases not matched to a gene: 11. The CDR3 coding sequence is TGCGCCAGCAGCTTACAGGGGGCGGACAGGGGGAATGAGCAGTTCTTC. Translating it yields CASSLQGADRGNEQFF.

CDR3 in amino acids: CASSLVQGAGNTIYF. As DNA, the CDR3 is TGCGCCAGCAGCTTGGTACAGGGGGCTGGAAACACCATATATTTT. V and J are TRBV5-1 and TRBJ1-3; 8 bases map to TRBD1. Germline assignment: CDR1 SGHRS and CDR2 YFSETQ. Trimming cost V 0 bases and J 2 bases; bases outside gene matches: 1. The CDR3 length is 15 residues.

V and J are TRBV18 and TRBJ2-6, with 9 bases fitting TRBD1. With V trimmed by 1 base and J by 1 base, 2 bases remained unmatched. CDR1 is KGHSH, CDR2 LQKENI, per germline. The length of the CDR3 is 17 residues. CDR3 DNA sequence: TGTGCCAGCTCACCACTCGGGACAGGGTCTGGGGCCAACGTCCTGACTTTC. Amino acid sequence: CASSPLGTGSGANVLTF.

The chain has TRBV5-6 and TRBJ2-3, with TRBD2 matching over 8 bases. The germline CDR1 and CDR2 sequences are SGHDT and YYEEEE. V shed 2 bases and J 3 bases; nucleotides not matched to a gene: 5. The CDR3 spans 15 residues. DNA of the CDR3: TGTGCCAGCAGCTTAATGGGACTAGATACAGATACGCAGTATTTT. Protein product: CASSLMGLDTDTQYF. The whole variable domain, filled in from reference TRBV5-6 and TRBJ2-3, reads DAGVTQSPTHLIKTRGQQVTLRCSPKSGHDTVSWYQQALGQGPQFIFQYYEEEERQRGNFPDRFSGHQFPNYSSELNVNALLLGDSALYLCASSLMGLDTDTQYFGPGTRLTVL.